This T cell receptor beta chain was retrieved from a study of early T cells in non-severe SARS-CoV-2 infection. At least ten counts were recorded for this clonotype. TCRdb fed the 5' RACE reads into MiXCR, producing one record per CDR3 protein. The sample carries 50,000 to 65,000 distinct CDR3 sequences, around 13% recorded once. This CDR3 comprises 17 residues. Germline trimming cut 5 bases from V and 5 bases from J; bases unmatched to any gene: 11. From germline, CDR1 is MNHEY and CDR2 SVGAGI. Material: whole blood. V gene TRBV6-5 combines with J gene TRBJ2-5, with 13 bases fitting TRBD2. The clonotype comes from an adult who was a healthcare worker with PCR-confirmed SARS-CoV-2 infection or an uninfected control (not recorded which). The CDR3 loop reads CASSGTSGKSGGETQYF. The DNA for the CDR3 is TGTGCCAGCAGTGGGACTAGCGGGAAATCCGGGGGGGAGACCCAGTACTTC.